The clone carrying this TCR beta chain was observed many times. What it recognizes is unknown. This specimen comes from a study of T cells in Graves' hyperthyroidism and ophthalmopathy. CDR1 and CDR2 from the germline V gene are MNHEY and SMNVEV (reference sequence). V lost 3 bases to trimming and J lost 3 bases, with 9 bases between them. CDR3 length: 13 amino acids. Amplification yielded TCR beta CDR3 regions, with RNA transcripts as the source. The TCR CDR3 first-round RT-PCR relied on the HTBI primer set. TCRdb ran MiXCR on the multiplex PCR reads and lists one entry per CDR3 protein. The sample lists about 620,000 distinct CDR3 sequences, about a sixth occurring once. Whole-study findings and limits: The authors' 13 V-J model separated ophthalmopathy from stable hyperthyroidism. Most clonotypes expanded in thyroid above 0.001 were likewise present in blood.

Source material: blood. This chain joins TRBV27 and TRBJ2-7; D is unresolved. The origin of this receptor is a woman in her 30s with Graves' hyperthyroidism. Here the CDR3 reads CASSFGQDYEQYF. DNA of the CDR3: TGTGCCAGCAGTTTCGGGCAGGACTACGAGCAGTACTTC.